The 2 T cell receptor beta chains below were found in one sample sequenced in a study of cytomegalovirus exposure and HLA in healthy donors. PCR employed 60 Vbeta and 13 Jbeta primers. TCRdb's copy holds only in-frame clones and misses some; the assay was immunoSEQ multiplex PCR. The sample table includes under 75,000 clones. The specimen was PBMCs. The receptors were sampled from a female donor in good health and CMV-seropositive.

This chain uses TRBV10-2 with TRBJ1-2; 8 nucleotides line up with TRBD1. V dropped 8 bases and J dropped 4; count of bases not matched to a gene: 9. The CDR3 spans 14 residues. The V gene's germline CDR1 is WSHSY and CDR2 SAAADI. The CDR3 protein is CASLIPGQGYGYTF. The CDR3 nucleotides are TGCGCCAGCCTGATCCCCGGACAGGGCTATGGCTACACCTTC.

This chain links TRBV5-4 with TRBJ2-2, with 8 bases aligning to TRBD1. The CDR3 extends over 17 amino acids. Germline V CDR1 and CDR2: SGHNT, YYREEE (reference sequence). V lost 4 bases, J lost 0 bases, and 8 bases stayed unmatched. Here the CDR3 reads CASSAGQGNPNTGELFF. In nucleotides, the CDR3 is TGTGCCAGCAGCGCAGGACAGGGCAATCCGAACACCGGGGAGCTGTTTTTT.